The 4 T cell receptor beta chains presented below share a single source sample, sequenced in a study of blood T cell repertoires in COVID-19. TCRdb's table, derived via immunoSEQ multiplex PCR, lists solely in-frame clones and lacks some. This repertoire shows around 65,000 clones, 80% to 85% found once; its top ten account for 9.2%. Specimen: peripheral blood. Every receptor here comes from a human donor in a cohort sampled during active COVID-19.

V is TRBV6-2 or TRBV6-3 and J is TRBJ2-7; D perhaps matches TRBD2 (6 bases). The CDR3 is 15 amino acids. Trimming removed 2 bases at V and 0 bases at J, with 11 bases between. In germline, CDR1 is MNHEY, CDR2 SVGEGT. The CDR3 DNA sequence: TGTGCCAGCAGTTACCTGCGGGATAGCTCCTACGAGCAGTACTTC. Protein sequence: CASSYLRDSSYEQYF.

This clone was seen a handful of times. This sequence joins TRBV6-6 and TRBJ1-5; 8 bases match TRBD1. Germline V gives CDR1 MNHNY, CDR2 SVGAGI (reference sequence). CDR3 length equals 15 residues. The V and J ends lost 4 bases and 2 bases, in that order; junction bases with no gene match: 4. CDR3 DNA sequence: TGTGCCAGCAGTTCCCCGGGACAGGGCAATCAGCCCCAGCATTTT. Its protein product is CASSSPGQGNQPQHF.

This clone was detected many times. V and J are TRBV29-1 and TRBJ2-7; 7 bases are shared with TRBD1. Unmatched junction bases numbered 8, after V lost 7 bases and J lost 2 bases. The CDR3 has 13 amino acids. Germline lookup yields CDR1 SQVTM and CDR2 ANQGSEA. This CDR3 reads CSGGDRAPYEQYF. The CDR3 DNA reads as TGCAGCGGGGGAGACAGGGCCCCCTACGAGCAGTACTTC.

The gene calls are TRBV6-5 and TRBJ2-1; the D gene is possibly TRBD2 (5 bases). Germline V lookup: CDR1 MNHEY, CDR2 SVGAGI. V lost 10 bases, J lost 0 bases, and 13 bases lay in between. The CDR3 runs to 14 residues. CDR3: CATQRLGSYNEQFF. CDR3 coding DNA: TGTGCCACCCAGCGGTTAGGCTCCTACAATGAGCAGTTCTTC.